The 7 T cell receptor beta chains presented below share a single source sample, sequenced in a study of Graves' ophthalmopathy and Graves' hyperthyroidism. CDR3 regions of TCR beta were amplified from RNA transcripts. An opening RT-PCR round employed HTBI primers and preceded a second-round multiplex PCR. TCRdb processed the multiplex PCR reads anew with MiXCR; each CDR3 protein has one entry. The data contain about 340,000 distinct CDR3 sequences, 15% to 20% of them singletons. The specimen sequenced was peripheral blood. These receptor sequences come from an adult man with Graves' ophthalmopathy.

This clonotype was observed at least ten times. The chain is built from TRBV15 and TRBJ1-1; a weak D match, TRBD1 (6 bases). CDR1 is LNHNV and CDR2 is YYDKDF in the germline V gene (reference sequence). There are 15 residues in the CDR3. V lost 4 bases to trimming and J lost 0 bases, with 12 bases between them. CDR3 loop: CATSTRQEMNTEAFF. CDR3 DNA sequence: TGTGCCACCAGCACGAGACAGGAGATGAACACTGAAGCTTTCTTT.

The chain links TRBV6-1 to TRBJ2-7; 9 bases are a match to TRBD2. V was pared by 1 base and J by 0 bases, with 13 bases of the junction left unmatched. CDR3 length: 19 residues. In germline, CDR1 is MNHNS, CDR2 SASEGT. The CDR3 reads CASSEVSSGEQPSSYEQYF. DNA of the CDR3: TGTGCCAGCAGTGAAGTCTCTAGCGGGGAGCAACCGAGCTCCTACGAGCAGTACTTC.

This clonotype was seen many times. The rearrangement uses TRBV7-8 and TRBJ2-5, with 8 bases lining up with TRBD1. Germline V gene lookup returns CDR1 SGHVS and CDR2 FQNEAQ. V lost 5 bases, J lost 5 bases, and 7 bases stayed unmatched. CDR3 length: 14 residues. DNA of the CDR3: TGTGCCAGCAGCGGCAGGGGGCGCCGGGAGACCCAGTACTTC. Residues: CASSGRGRRETQYF.

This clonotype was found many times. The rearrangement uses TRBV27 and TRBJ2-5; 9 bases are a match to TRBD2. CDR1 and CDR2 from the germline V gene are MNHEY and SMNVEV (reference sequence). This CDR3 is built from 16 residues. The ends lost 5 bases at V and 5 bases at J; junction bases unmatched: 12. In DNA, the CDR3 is TGTGCCAGCAGTGCCCCCCCGGCTAGCGGGGCCGAGACCCAGTACTTC. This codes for CASSAPPASGAETQYF.

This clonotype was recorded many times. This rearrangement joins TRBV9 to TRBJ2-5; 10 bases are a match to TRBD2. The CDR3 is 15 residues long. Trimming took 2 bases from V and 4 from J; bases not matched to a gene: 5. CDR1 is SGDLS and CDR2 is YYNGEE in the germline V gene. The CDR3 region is CASSVDSGRGETQYF. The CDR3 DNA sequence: TGTGCCAGCAGCGTTGACAGCGGGAGGGGAGAGACCCAGTACTTC. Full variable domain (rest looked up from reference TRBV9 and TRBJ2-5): DSGVTQTPKHLITATGQRVTLRCSPRSGDLSVYWYQQSLDQGLQFLIQYYNGEERAKGNILERFSAQQFPDLHSELNLSSLELGDSALYFCASSVDSGRGETQYFGPGTRLLVL.

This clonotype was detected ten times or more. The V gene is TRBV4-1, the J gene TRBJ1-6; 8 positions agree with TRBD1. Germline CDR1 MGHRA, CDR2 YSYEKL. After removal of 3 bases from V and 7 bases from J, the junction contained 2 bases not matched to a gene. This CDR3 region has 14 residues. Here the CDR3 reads CASSHTGGNSPLHF. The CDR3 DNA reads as TGCGCCAGCAGCCACACAGGGGGAAATTCACCCCTCCACTTT.

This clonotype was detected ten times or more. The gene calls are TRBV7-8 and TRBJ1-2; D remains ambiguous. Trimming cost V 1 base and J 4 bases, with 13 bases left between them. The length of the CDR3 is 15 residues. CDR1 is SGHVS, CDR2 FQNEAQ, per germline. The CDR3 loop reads CASSLVEGPVYGYTF. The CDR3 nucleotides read TGTGCCAGCAGCTTAGTCGAAGGACCGGTCTATGGCTACACCTTC.